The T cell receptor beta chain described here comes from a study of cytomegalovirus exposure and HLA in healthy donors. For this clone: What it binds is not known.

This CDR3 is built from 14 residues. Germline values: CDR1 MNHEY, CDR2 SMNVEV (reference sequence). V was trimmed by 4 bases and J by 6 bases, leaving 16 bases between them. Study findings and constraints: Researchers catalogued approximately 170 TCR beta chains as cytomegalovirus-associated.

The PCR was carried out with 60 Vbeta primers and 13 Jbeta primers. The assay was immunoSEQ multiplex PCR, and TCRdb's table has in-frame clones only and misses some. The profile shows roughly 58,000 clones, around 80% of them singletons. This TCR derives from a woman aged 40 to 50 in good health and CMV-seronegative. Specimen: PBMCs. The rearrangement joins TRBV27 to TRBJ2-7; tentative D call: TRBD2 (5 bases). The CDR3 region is CASSSQFHAGEQYF. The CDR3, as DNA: TGTGCCAGCAGTTCGCAGTTCCATGCGGGCGAGCAGTACTTC.